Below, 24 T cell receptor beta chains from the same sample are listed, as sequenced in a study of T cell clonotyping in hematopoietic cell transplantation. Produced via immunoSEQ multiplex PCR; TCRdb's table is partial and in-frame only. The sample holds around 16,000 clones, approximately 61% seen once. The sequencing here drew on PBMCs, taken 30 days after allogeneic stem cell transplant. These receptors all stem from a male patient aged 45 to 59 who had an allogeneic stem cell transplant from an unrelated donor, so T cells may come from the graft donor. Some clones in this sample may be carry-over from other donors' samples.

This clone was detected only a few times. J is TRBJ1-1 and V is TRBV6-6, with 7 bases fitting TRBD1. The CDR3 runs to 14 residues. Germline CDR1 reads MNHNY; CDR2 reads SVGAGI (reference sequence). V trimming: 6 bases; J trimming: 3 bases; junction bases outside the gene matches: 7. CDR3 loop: CASRTRGLHTEAFF. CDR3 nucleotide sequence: TGTGCCAGCAGAACCAGGGGGTTGCACACTGAAGCTTTCTTT.

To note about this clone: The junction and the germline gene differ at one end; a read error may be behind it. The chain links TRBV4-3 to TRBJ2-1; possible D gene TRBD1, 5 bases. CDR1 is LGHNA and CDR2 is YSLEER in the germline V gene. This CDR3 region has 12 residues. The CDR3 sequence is CASSQGKGLRVF. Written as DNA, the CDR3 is TGCGCCAGCAGCCAAGGCAAGGGGCTTCGGGTCTTC.

The CDR3 here is CASSQDPSGGYNTGELFF. CDR3 sequence (DNA): TGTGCCAGCAGCCAAGACCCCAGCGGGGGCTACAACACCGGGGAGCTGTTTTTT. The rearrangement joins TRBV4-2 to TRBJ2-2, with 8 bases aligning to TRBD2. Germline assignment: CDR1 LGHNA and CDR2 YNFKEQ. Trimming took 0 bases from V and 2 from J; bases not matched to a gene: 8. The CDR3 is 18 amino acids.

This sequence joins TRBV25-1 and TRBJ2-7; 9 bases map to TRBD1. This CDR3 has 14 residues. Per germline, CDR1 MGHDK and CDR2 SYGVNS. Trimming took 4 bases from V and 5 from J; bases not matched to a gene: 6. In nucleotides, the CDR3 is TGTGCCAGCAGTGGTTTACAGGGGGCGGACGAGCAGTACTTC. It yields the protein CASSGLQGADEQYF.

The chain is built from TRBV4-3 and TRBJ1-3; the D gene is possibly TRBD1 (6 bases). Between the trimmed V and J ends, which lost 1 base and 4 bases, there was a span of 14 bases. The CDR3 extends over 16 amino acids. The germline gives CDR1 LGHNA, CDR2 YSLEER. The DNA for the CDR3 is TGCGCCAGCAGCCAAGGTCGGGGGCTGGGGGGAAACACCATATATTTT. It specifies CASSQGRGLGGNTIYF.

The CDR3 DNA reads as TGTGCCAGCAGTCTTTCAACGGGCGCCTACGAGCAGTACTTC. This encodes CASSLSTGAYEQYF. V and J are TRBV28 and TRBJ2-7; D is unresolved. Deletions cut 5 bases from V and 2 bases from J, with 13 bases between. CDR3 length: 14 residues. The V gene's germline CDR1 is MDHEN and CDR2 SYDVKM.

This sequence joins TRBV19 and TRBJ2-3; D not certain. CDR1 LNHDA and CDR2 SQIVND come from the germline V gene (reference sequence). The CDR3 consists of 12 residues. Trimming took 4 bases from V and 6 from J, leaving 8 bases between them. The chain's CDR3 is CASSTYTDTQYF. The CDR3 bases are TGTGCCAGTAGTACCTACACGGATACGCAGTATTTT.

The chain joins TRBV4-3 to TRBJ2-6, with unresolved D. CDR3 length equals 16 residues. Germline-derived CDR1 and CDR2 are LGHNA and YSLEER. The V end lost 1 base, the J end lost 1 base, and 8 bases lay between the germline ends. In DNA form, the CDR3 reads TGCGCCAGCAGCCAAGGGCTGGGGTCTGGGGCCAACGTCCTGACTTTC. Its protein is CASSQGLGSGANVLTF.

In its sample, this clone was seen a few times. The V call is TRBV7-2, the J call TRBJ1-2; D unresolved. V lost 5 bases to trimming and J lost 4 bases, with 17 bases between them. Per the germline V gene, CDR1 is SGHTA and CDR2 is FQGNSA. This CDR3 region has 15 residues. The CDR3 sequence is CASSPISGRSYGYTF. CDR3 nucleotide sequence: TGTGCCAGCAGCCCCATATCGGGCCGATCCTATGGCTACACCTTC. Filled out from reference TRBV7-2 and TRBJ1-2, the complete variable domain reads GAGVSQSPSNKVTEKGKDVELRCDPISGHTALYWYRQSLGQGLEFLIYFQGNSAPDKSGLPSDRFSAERTGGSVSTLTIQRTQQEDSAVYLCASSPISGRSYGYTFGSGTRLTVV.

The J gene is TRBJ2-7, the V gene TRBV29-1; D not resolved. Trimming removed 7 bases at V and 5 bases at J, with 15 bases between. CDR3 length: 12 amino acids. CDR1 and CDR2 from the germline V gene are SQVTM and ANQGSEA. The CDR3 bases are TGCAGCGGATCGGAAAGTCTCAACGAGCAGTACTTC. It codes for CSGSESLNEQYF.

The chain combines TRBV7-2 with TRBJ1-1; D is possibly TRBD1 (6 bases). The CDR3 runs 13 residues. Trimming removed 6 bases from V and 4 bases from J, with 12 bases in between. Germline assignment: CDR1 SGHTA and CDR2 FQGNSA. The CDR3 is CASSWGAGTEAFF. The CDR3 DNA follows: TGTGCCAGCAGTTGGGGGGCAGGCACTGAAGCTTTCTTT.

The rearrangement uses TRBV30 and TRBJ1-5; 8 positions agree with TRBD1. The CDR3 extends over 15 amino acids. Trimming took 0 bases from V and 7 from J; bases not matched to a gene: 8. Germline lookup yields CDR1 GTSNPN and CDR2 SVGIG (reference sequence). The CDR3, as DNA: TGTGCCTGGAGTGTAAGGTCAGGGGGCAGGCAGCCCCAGCATTTT. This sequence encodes CAWSVRSGGRQPQHF.

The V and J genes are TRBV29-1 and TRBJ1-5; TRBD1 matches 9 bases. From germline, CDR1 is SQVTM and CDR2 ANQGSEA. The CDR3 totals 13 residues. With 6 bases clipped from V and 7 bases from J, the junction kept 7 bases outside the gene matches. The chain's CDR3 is CSVRGQGNQPQHF. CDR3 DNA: TGCAGCGTGAGGGGACAGGGTAACCAGCCCCAGCATTTT.

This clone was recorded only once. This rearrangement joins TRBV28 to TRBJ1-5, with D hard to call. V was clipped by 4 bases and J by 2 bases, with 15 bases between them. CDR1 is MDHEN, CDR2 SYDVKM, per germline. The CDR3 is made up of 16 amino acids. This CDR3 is CASSYGWASGNQPQHF. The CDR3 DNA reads TGTGCCAGCAGTTACGGTTGGGCGTCGGGCAATCAGCCCCAGCATTTT.

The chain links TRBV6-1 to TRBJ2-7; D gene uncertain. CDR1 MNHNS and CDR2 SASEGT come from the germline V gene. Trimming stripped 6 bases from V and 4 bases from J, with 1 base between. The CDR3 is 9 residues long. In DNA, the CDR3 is TGTGCCAGCAGGTACGAGCAGTACTTC. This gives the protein CASRYEQYF.

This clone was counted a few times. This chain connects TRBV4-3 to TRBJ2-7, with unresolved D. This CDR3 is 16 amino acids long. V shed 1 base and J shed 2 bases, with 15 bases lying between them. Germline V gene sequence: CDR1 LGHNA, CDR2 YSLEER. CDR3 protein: CASSQALQDVPYEQYF. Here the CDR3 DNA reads TGCGCCAGCAGCCAAGCCCTGCAGGACGTACCCTACGAGCAGTACTTC.

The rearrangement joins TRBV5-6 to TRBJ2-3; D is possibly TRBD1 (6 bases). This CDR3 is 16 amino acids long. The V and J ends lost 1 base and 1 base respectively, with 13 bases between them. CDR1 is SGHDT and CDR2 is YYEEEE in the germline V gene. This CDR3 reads CASSLRGGQRTDTQYF. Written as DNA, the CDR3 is TGTGCCAGCAGCTTGCGGGGTGGACAGCGCACAGATACGCAGTATTTT.

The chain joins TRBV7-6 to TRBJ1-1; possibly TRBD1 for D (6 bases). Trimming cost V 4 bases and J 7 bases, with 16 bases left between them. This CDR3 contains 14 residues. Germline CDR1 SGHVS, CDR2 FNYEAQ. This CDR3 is CASSSTIQGNEAFF. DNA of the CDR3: TGTGCCAGCAGCTCCACCATACAGGGTAATGAAGCTTTCTTT.

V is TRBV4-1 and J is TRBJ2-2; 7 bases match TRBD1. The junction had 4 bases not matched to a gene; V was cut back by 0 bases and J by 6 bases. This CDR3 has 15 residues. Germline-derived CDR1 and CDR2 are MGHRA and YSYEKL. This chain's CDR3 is CASSQDTTGSGELFF. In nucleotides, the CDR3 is TGCGCCAGCAGCCAAGACACGACAGGGTCCGGGGAGCTGTTTTTT.

CDR3 sequence reads: CASSFRRGQGIVSNQPQHF. CDR3 coding DNA: TGTGCCAGCAGCTTCCGACGTGGACAGGGGATAGTTAGCAATCAGCCCCAGCATTTT. The chain carries TRBV5-6 and TRBJ1-5; 9 nucleotides align to TRBD1. The CDR3 contains 19 residues. Germline CDR1 SGHDT, CDR2 YYEEEE. Trimming took 2 bases from V and 0 from J; bases not matched to a gene: 12. The full variable domain, completed using reference TRBV5-6 and TRBJ1-5, is DAGVTQSPTHLIKTRGQQVTLRCSPKSGHDTVSWYQQALGQGPQFIFQYYEEEERQRGNFPDRFSGHQFPNYSSELNVNALLLGDSALYLCASSFRRGQGIVSNQPQHFGDGTRLSIL.

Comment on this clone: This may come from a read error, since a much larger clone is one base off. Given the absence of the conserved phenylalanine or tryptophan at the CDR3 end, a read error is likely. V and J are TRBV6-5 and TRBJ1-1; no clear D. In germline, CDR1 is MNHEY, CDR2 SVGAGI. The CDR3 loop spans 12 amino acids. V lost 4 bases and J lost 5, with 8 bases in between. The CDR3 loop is CASSSGMTEAFS. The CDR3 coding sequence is TGTGCCAGCAGTTCCGGGATGACTGAAGCTTTCTCT.

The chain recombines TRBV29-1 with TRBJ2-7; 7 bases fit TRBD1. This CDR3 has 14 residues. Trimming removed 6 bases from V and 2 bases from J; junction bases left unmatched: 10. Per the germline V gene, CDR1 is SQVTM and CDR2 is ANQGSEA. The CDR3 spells CSVDGTAATYEQYF. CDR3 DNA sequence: TGCAGCGTCGATGGGACAGCGGCCACCTACGAGCAGTACTTC.

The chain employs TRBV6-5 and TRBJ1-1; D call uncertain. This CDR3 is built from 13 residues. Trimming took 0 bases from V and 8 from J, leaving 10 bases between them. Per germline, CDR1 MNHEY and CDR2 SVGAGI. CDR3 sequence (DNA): TGTGCCAGCAGTTACTCGACTGCAGACGAAGCTTTCTTT. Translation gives CASSYSTADEAFF.

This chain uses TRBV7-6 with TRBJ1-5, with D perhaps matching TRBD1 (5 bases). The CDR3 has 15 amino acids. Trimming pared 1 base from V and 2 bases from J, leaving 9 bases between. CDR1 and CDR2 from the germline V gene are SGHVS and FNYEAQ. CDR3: CASSLGSGRNQPQHF. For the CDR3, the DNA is TGTGCCAGCAGCTTAGGTTCGGGGCGCAATCAGCCCCAGCATTTT.